The rows below give T cell receptor beta chains drawn from one sample of a study of control samples from healthy donors and cancer patients. TCRdb keeps only in-frame clones here, not all; method: immunoSEQ multiplex PCR. This sample yields about 150,000 clones, of which 90% to 95% are seen a single time; around 5.4% belongs to the top ten. Sequenced material: blood. All receptors derive from a young man in good health. Both conserved end residues are part of each CDR3. D genes are given only for firm matches. Clone size is not always given. Where it is, it says once, few, many or a class for expanded clones.

v_call	clone_size	j_call	d_call	cdr3_nt	cdr3_aa
TRBV9	-	TRBJ2-2	TRBD1	TGTGCCAGCAGCACCCACAGGGGCACCAACACCGGGGAGCTGTTTTTT	CASSTHRGTNTGELFF
TRBV21-1	-	TRBJ1-1	-	TGTGCCAGCAGCGAAGACAGTGTGAACACTGAAGCTTTCTTT	CASSEDSVNTEAFF
TRBV4-1	-	TRBJ2-1	-	TGCGCCAGCAGCCAAGTCGGGAGTTGGAATGAGCAGTTCTTC	CASSQVGSWNEQFF
TRBV21-1	-	TRBJ1-1	-	TGTGCCAGCAGCAAGGGAGAAACAGGATGCCCTTCGAACACTGAAGCTTTCTTT	CASSKGETGCPSNTEAFF
TRBV11-2	-	TRBJ2-1	-	TGTGCCAGCAGCTCACTCGGGGGCGGATTGTACAATGAGCAGTTCTTC	CASSSLGGGLYNEQFF
TRBV7-2	-	TRBJ1-6	-	TGTGCCAGCAGCTTAGGTCCACCCCTCCACTTT	CASSLGPPLHF
TRBV5-5	-	TRBJ2-5	TRBD2	TGTGCCAGCAGCTTGGCCGCGGGAGCAAATCAAGAGACCCAGTACTTC	CASSLAAGANQETQYF
TRBV7-2	-	TRBJ2-1	-	TGTGCCAGCAGCAAAGGCCCGAAGGATGAGCAGTTCTTC	CASSKGPKDEQFF
TRBV9	-	TRBJ2-3	TRBD2	TGTGCCAGCAGCGTAGCCCGACCCCCGGGACTAGCGGAATCAGATACGCAGTATTTT	CASSVARPPGLAESDTQYF
TRBV5-1	-	TRBJ1-2	-	TGCGCCAGCAGCCTAGACCCTAACTATGGCTACACCTTC	CASSLDPNYGYTF
TRBV4-2	-	TRBJ2-2	TRBD1	TGTGCCAGCAGCCAAGGGACAGGGGAATTAGGGGAGCTGTTTTTT	CASSQGTGELGELFF
TRBV30	-	TRBJ1-1	-	TGTGCCTGGGACAGGTTGGCTGAAGCTTTCTTT	CAWDRLAEAFF
TRBV27	-	TRBJ1-2	TRBD1	TGTGCCAGCACTACCATCGGGACAGGGGTTAACTATGGCTACACCTTC	CASTTIGTGVNYGYTF
TRBV9	-	TRBJ1-2	-	TGTGCCAGCAGCGTCGAGCCCTGTCTAGGGACCTTC	CASSVEPCLGTF
TRBV19	-	TRBJ1-2	TRBD1	TGTGCCAGTAGACAACGGGACAGGGGCTCTGGCTACACCTTC	CASRQRDRGSGYTF
TRBV15	-	TRBJ2-2	-	TGTGCCACCAGCAGAGAGAGGATACAGCTCCTCAACACCGGGGAGCTGTTTTTT	CATSRERIQLLNTGELFF
TRBV7-2	once	TRBJ1-2	-	TGTGCCAGCAGCTTAGGACCTAACTATGGCTACACCTTC	CASSLGPNYGYTF
TRBV7-3	-	TRBJ2-1	-	TGTGCCAGCGGGCTCGGGGGTGAGCAGTTCTTC	CASGLGGEQFF
TRBV30	-	TRBJ2-1	TRBD2	TGTGCCTGGAGTGTACTTCTCAATAGCGGGAGTGGTGAGCAGTTCTTC	CAWSVLLNSGSGEQFF
TRBV6-5	-	TRBJ1-4	-	TGTGCCAGCAGTTACGGGCGGGATGAAAAACTGTTTTTT	CASSYGRDEKLFF
TRBV3-1/TRBV3-2	-	TRBJ1-2	TRBD1	TGTGCCAGCAGCCAAGTGGGACAGGGGTCTAACTATGGCTACACCTTC	CASSQVGQGSNYGYTF
TRBV11-1	-	TRBJ2-3	-	TGTGCCAGCAGCTTGTTGACAGGACCCTTCACAGATACGCAGTATTTT	CASSLLTGPFTDTQYF
TRBV6-5	-	TRBJ1-1	-	TGTGCCAGCAGTTGGACGGAAATGAACACTGAAGCTTTCTTT	CASSWTEMNTEAFF
TRBV7-2	once	TRBJ2-5	-	TGTGCCAGCAGCTGGCCCGCGGAGACCCAGTACTTC	CASSWPAETQYF
TRBV5-1	-	TRBJ2-7	TRBD1	TGCGCCAGCAGCTTCAGACAGGGGACCTACGAGCAGTACTTC	CASSFRQGTYEQYF
TRBV4-3	once	TRBJ2-1	TRBD2	TGCGCCAGCAGCCAAGATCAGCTAGCGGGAGCCGGCAATGAGCAGTTCTTC	CASSQDQLAGAGNEQFF
TRBV2	-	TRBJ1-1	TRBD1	TGTGCCAGCAGTCAACAGGGGGTGAACACTGAAGCTTTCTTT	CASSQQGVNTEAFF
TRBV19	-	TRBJ1-6	-	TGTGCCAGTAGTTCGTCCCAGGATAATTCACCCCTCCACTTT	CASSSSQDNSPLHF
TRBV18	few	TRBJ1-1	-	TGTGCCAGCTCGCCGGCCCCGCCAGTGACCCCGGGTGAAGCTTTCTTT	CASSPAPPVTPGEAFF